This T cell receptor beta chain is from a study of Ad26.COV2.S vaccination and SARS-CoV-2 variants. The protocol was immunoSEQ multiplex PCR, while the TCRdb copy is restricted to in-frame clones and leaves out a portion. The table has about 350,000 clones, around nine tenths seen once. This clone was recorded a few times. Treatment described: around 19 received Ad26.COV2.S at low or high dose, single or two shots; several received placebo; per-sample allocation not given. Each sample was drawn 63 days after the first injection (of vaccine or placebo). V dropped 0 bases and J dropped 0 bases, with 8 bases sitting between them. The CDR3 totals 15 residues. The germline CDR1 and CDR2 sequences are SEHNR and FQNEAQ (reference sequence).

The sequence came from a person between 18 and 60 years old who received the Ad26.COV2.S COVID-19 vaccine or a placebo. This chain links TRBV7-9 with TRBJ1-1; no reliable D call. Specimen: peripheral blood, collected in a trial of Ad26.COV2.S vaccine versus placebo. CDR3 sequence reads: CASSLASLMNTEAFF. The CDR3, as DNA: TGTGCCAGCAGCTTAGCGTCACTCATGAACACTGAAGCTTTCTTT.